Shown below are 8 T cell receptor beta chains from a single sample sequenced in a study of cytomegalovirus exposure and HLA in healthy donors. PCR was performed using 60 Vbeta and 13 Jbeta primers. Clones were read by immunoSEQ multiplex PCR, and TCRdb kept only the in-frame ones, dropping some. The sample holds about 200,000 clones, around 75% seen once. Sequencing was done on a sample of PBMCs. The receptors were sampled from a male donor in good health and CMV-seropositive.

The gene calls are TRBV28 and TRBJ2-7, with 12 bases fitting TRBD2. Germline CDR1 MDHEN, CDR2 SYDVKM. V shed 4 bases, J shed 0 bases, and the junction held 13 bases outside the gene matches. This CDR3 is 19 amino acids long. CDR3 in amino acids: CASSSNPGLAGTSSYEQYF. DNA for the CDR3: TGTGCCAGCAGTTCAAATCCGGGACTAGCGGGTACGAGCTCCTACGAGCAGTACTTC. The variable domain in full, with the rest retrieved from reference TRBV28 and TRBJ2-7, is DVKVTQSSRYLVKRTGEKVFLECVQDMDHENMFWYRQDPGLGLRLIYFSYDVKMKEKGDIPEGYSVSREKKERFSLILESASTNQTSMYLCASSSNPGLAGTSSYEQYFGPGTRLTVT.

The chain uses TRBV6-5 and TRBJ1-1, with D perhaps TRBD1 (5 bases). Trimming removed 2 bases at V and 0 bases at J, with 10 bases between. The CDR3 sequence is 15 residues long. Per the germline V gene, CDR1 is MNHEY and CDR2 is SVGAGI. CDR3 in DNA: TGTGCCAGCAGTTACGTCGGAGGGGTGAACACTGAAGCTTTCTTT. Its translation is CASSYVGGVNTEAFF.

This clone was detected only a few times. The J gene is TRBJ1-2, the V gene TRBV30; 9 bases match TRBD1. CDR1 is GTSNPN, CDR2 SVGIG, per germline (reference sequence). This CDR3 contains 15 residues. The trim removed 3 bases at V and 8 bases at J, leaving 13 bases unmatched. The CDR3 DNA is TGTGCCTGGAGCGCTACAAAGGGACAGGGAGACGGCTACACCTTC. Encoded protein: CAWSATKGQGDGYTF.

Here the CDR3 DNA reads TGTGCCAGCAGCTTTTGGGAGGGGGAGACCCAGTACTTC. Translation gives CASSFWEGETQYF. The rearrangement uses TRBV5-6 and TRBJ2-5; 7 bases map to TRBD2. V dropped 2 bases and J dropped 5; count of bases not matched to a gene: 3. The length of the CDR3 is 13 residues. Per the germline V gene, CDR1 is SGHDT and CDR2 is YYEEEE.

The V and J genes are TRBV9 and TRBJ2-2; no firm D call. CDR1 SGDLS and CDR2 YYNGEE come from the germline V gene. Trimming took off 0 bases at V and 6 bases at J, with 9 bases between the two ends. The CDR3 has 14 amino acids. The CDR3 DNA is TGTGCCAGCAGCGTAGGCAGTCCCCCCGGGGAGCTGTTTTTT. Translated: CASSVGSPPGELFF.

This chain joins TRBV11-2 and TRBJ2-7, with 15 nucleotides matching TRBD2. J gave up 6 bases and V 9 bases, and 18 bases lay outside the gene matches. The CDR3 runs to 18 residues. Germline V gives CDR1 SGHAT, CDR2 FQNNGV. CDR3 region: CASIRGLAGGLTTSEQYF. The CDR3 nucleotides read TGTGCCAGTATAAGGGGACTAGCGGGAGGCCTAACGACCTCCGAGCAGTACTTC.

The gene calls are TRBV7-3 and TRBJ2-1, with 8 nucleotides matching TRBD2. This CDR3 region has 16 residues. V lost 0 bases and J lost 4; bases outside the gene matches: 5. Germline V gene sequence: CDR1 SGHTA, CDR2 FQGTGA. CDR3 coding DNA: TGTGCCAGCAGCTTAACTAGCGGGATAACTTACAATGAGCAGTTCTTC. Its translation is CASSLTSGITYNEQFF.

For the CDR3, the DNA is TGTGCCAGCAGCTCCTTTACAGGGAATTCCTACAATGAGCAGTTCTTC. Its translation is CASSSFTGNSYNEQFF. The chain recombines TRBV9 with TRBJ2-1; D perhaps matches TRBD1 (6 bases). The CDR3 totals 16 residues. The ends were cut back, 4 bases at V and 1 base at J, with 15 bases in the middle. Germline V gene data show CDR1 as SGDLS and CDR2 as YYNGEE.